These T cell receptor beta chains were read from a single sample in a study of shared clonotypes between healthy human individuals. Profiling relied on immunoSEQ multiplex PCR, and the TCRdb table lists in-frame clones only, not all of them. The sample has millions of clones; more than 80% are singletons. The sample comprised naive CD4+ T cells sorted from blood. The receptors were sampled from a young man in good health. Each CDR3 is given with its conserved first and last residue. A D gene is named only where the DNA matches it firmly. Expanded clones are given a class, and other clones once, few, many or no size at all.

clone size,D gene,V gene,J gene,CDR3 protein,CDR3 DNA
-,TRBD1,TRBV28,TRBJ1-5,CASITTGGPQPQHF,TGTGCCAGCATCACTACAGGGGGGCCTCAGCCCCAGCATTTT
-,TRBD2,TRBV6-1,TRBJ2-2,CASSERSRLAANTGELFF,TGTGCCAGCAGTGAAAGGTCAAGGCTAGCGGCGAACACCGGGGAGCTGTTTTTT
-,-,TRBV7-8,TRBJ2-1,CASSLFWDPKRNHNEQFF,TGTGCCAGCAGCTTATTTTGGGACCCGAAGAGGAACCACAATGAGCAGTTCTTC
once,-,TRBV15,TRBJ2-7,CATSRGGGGLLTYEQYF,TGTGCCACCAGCAGAGGCGGAGGAGGACTCCTAACCTACGAGCAGTACTTC
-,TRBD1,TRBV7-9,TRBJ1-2,CASSGDRAAGYTF,TGTGCCAGCAGCGGAGACAGGGCCGCGGGCTACACCTTC
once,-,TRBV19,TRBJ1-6,CASSMDTGSSYNSPLHF,TGTGCCAGTAGTATGGACACGGGGAGCTCCTATAATTCACCCCTCCACTTT
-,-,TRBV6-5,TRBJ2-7,CASSYPRGEQYF,TGTGCCAGCAGTTACCCCAGGGGTGAGCAGTACTTC
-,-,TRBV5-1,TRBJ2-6,CASSLQALSGANVLTF,TGCGCCAGCAGCTTACAGGCCCTCTCTGGGGCCAACGTCCTGACTTTC
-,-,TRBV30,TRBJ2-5,CAWSVSLVETQYF,TGTGCCTGGAGTGTTAGTCTTGTGGAGACCCAGTACTTC
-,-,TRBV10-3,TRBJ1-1,CAIRHAGNTGEAFF,TGTGCCATCAGACACGCGGGCAACACGGGGGAAGCTTTCTTT
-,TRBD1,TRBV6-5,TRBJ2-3,CASSVRGQSQYF,TGTGCCAGCAGTGTCAGGGGGCAATCGCAGTATTTT
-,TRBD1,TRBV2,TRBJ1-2,CASSHPGTVTYGYTF,TGTGCCAGCAGTCACCCCGGGACAGTGACTTATGGCTACACCTTC
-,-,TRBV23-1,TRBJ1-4,CASSQYGRTSNEKLFF,TGCGCCAGCAGTCAATACGGACGGACATCTAATGAAAAACTGTTTTTT
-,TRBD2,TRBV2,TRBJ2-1,CASRGTKTYNEQFF,TGTGCCAGCAGAGGGACTAAGACCTACAATGAGCAGTTCTTC
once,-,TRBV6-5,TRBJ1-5,CASSSRGQPQHF,TGTGCCAGCAGTTCGCGGGGTCAGCCCCAGCATTTT
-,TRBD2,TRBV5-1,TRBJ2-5,CASSLGPSGRGTGETQYF,TGCGCCAGCAGCTTGGGGCCTAGCGGGAGAGGGACGGGGGAGACCCAGTACTTC
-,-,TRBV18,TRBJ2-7,CASSPAQYEQYF,TGTGCCAGCTCACCGGCACAGTACGAGCAGTACTTC
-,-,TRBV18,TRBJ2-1,CASSPGHQYNEQFF,TGTGCCAGCTCACCGGGACACCAGTACAATGAGCAGTTCTTC
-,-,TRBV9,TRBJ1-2,CASSRTEYYGYTF,TGTGCCAGCAGTCGGACGGAATACTATGGCTACACCTTC
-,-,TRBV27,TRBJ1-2,CASRGLSQYGYTF,TGTGCCAGCAGGGGATTATCACAATATGGCTACACCTTC
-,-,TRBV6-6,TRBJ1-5,CASSYSLQPGPQHF,TGTGCCAGCAGTTACTCGCTACAGCCCGGGCCCCAGCATTTT
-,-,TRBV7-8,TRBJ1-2,CASSRGQPPNYGYTF,TGTGCCAGCAGCCGTGGACAGCCACCCAACTATGGCTACACCTTC
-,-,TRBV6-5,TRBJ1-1,CASSFTRGEAFF,TGTGCCAGCAGCTTCACGCGGGGTGAAGCTTTCTTT
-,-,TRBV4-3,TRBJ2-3,CASSRRGTDTQYF,TGCGCCAGCAGCCGTAGGGGCACAGATACGCAGTATTTT
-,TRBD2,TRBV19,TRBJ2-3,CASREFSGRADHTQYF,TGTGCCAGTAGAGAATTTAGCGGGAGGGCCGATCATACGCAGTATTTT
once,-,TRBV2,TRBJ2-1,CASSDLVANNEQFF,TGTGCCAGCAGTGATTTGGTAGCGAACAATGAGCAGTTCTTC
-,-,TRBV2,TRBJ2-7,CASSRDTSYEQYF,TGTGCCAGCAGTCGGGACACATCCTACGAGCAGTACTTC
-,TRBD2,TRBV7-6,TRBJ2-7,CASSLGAGGSEQYF,TGTGCCAGCAGCTTAGGCGCGGGGGGGAGCGAGCAGTACTTC
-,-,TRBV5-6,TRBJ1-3,CASSLDGTGNTIYF,TGTGCCAGCAGCTTGGACGGAACCGGAAACACCATATATTTT
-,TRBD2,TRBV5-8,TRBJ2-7,CASSLERGREQYF,TGTGCCAGCAGCTTGGAGCGGGGGCGCGAGCAGTACTTC
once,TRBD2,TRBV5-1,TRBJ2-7,CASSHKAGDPYEQYF,TGCGCCAGCAGCCATAAAGCGGGAGATCCCTACGAGCAGTACTTC
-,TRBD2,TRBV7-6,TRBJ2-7,CASSSGTSTTHEQYF,TGTGCCAGCAGCTCCGGGACTAGCACCACCCACGAGCAGTACTTC
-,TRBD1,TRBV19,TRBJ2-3,CASTDRGLVTDTQYF,TGTGCCAGTACCGACAGGGGGCTGGTGACAGATACGCAGTATTTT
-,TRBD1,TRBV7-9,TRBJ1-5,CASSLMTGEGNQPQHF,TGTGCCAGCAGCTTAATGACAGGGGAGGGCAATCAGCCCCAGCATTTT
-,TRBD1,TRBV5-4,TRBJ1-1,CASSADRARGNTEAFF,TGTGCCAGCAGCGCGGACAGGGCCAGAGGGAACACTGAAGCTTTCTTT
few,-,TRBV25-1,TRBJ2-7,CASSGRNHEQYF,TGTGCCAGCAGTGGCCGGAACCACGAGCAGTACTTC
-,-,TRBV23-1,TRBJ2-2,CATPGGIWTGELFF,TGCGCCACCCCCGGCGGGATTTGGACCGGGGAGCTGTTTTTT
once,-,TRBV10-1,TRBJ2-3,CASSRDLTDTQYF,TGCGCCAGCAGTCGGGACTTAACAGATACGCAGTATTTT
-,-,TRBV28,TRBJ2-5,CASSLPGAQETQYF,TGTGCCAGCAGCTTGCCGGGGGCCCAAGAGACCCAGTACTTC
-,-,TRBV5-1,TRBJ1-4,CASSLEPGVNEKLFF,TGCGCCAGCAGCCTAGAACCGGGAGTTAATGAAAAACTGTTTTTT
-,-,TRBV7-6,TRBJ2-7,CASSLAGVSEQYF,TGTGCCAGCAGCTTAGCGGGGGTTTCCGAGCAGTACTTC
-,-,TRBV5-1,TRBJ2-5,CATRQTASQETQYF,TGCGCCACGCGCCAAACAGCATCTCAAGAGACCCAGTACTTC
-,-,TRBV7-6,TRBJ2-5,CASSLARSGEETQYF,TGTGCCAGCAGCTTAGCGAGGTCCGGGGAAGAGACCCAGTACTTC
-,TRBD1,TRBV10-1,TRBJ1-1,CASSGLGQGSTEAFF,TGCGCCAGCAGTGGACTGGGACAGGGGTCCACTGAAGCTTTCTTT
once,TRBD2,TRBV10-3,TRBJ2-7,CAIMTSGSGEQYF,TGTGCCATTATGACTAGCGGGTCGGGCGAGCAGTACTTC
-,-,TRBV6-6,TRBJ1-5,CASSWTGQPQHF,TGTGCCAGCAGTTGGACGGGTCAGCCCCAGCATTTT
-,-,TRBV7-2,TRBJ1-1,CASSPGTRNTEAFF,TGTGCCAGCAGCCCCGGGACACGGAACACTGAAGCTTTCTTT
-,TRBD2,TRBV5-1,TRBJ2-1,CASSLLAGTSYNEQFF,TGCGCCAGCAGCTTGTTAGCGGGGACATCCTACAATGAGCAGTTCTTC
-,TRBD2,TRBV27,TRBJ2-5,CASSWGTSGETQYF,TGTGCCAGCAGTTGGGGGACTAGCGGGGAGACCCAGTACTTC
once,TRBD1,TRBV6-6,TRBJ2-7,CASRQTGTGVYEQYF,TGTGCCAGCAGACAGACCGGGACAGGGGTCTACGAGCAGTACTTC
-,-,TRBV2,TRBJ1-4,CASSQGNEKLFF,TGTGCCAGCAGCCAGGGGAATGAAAAACTGTTTTTT
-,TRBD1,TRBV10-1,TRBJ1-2,CASSADRVRGYTF,TGCGCCAGCAGTGCCGACAGGGTGCGAGGCTACACCTTC
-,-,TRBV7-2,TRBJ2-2,CASSLIRGGNTGELFF,TGTGCCAGCAGCTTAATCAGGGGCGGTAACACCGGGGAGCTGTTTTTT
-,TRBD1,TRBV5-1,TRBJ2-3,CASSLGTGEADTQYF,TGCGCCAGCAGCCTCGGGACAGGGGAAGCAGATACGCAGTATTTT
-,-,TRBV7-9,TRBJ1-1,CASSLRGPTGTEAFF,TGTGCCAGCAGCTTACGGGGCCCAACGGGGACTGAAGCTTTCTTT
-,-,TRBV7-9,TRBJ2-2,CASSLLGITNTGELFF,TGTGCCAGCAGCTTACTAGGTATAACTAACACCGGGGAGCTGTTTTTT